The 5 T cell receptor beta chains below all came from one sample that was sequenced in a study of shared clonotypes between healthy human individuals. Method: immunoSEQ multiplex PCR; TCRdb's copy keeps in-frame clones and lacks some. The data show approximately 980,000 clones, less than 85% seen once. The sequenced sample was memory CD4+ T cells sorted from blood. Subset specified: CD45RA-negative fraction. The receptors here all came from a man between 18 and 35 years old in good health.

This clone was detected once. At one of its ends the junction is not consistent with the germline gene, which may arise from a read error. The CDR3 reads CASSLDARDAFF. The DNA of the CDR3 is TGTGCCAGCAGCTTAGATGCCAGGGACGCCTTCTTC. The chain joins TRBV11-2 to TRBJ1-2; the D gene is possibly TRBD1 (5 bases). The germline CDR1 and CDR2 sequences are SGHAT and FQNNGV. This CDR3 comprises 12 residues.

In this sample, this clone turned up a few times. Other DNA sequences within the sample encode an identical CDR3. CDR3 bases: TGCGCCAGCAGTGACGGGGGTCGGTACGAGCAGTACTTC. As protein: CASSDGGRYEQYF. The chain uses TRBV10-1 and TRBJ2-7; a possible D gene is TRBD2 (6 bases). There are 13 residues in the CDR3. V shed 3 bases and J shed 4 bases, with 10 bases lying between them. Germline CDR1 reads WNHNN; CDR2 reads SYGVQD (reference sequence).

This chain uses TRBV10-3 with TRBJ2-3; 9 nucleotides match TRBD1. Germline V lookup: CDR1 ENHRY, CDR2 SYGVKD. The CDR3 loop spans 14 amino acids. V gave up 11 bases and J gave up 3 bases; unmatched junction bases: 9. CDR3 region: CAYATGGLTDTQYF. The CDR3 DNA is TGTGCCTACGCCACAGGGGGCTTGACAGATACGCAGTATTTT.

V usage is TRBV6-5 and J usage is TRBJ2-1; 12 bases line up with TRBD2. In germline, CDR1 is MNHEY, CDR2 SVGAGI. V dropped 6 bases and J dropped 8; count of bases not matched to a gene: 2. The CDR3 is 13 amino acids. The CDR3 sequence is CASRTSGSYEQFF. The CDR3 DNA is TGTGCCAGCAGGACTAGCGGGAGCTATGAGCAGTTCTTC.

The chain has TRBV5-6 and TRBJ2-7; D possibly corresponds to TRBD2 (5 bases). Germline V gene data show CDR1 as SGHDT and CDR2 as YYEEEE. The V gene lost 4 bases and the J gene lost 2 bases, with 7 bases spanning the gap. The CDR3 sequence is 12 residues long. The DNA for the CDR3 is TGTGCCAGCAGCGAGGGAGCCTACGAGCAGTACTTC. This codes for CASSEGAYEQYF.